A selection of T cell receptor beta chains follows, all from one sample in a study of blood T cell repertoires in COVID-19. Profiled with immunoSEQ multiplex PCR; TCRdb holds only in-frame clones, not every one. This table holds tens of thousands of clones, under 90% found once. The specimen sequenced was peripheral blood. The receptors here all came from a man aged 70-80 years with active or convalescent COVID-19. Both conserved end residues are part of each CDR3. The D gene is left open where the match is weak. Clone size is stated in some rows and not others, as once, few, many or a class when expanded.

>TRBD1|14|-|TRBJ1-2|TRBV5-6
TGTGCCAGCAGCCCTATTGGACAGGACTATGGCTACACCTTC
CASSPIGQDYGYTF
>-|15|-|TRBJ1-6|TRBV5-1
TGCGCCAGCAGCTTGTCGCAGGGCGACAATTCACCCCTCCACTTT
CASSLSQGDNSPLHF
>-|11|-|TRBJ1-2|TRBV12-3/TRBV12-4
TGTGCCAGCTTGCGTAGAGCTGGCTACACCTTC
CASLRRAGYTF
>-|13|-|TRBJ1-2|TRBV28
TGTGCCAGCACGAAATACAGGGAGGGGGGCTACACCTTC
CASTKYREGGYTF
>TRBD1|14|-|TRBJ2-1|TRBV5-1
TGCGCCAGCAGCCTGGGACAGGGTAACAATGAGCAGTTCTTC
CASSLGQGNNEQFF
>TRBD1|16|-|TRBJ1-2|TRBV28
TGTGCCAGCAGTTCCGGCGGGACAGGGCAAATAGATGGCTACACCTTC
CASSSGGTGQIDGYTF
>TRBD2|16|-|TRBJ2-1|TRBV9
TGTGCCAGCAGCCCGCGACTAGCGGGAGCCTTGGGTGAGCAGTTCTTC
CASSPRLAGALGEQFF
>TRBD2|18|-|TRBJ2-7|TRBV28
TGTGCCAGCAGTCAAAATAGCGGGAGGGGAAGAGAATCCTACGAGCAGTACTTC
CASSQNSGRGRESYEQYF
>-|15|-|TRBJ1-2|TRBV6-5
TGTGCCAGCAGCCGAACAGGAGCTTCTAACTATGGCTACACCTTC
CASSRTGASNYGYTF
>TRBD2|16|-|TRBJ2-7|TRBV9
TGTGCCAGCAGCGTAGGTGGGACTAGCGGGTCCTACGAGCAGTACTTC
CASSVGGTSGSYEQYF
>TRBD1|11|once|TRBJ2-1|TRBV20-1
TGCAGTGCTGCAACAGGGGGCGTTGAGTTCTTC
CSAATGGVEFF
>TRBD2|18|-|TRBJ2-7|TRBV5-6
TGTGCCAGCACCCCAGGTTGGGGGTTAGCGGGAGGGACCTACGAGCAGTACTTC
CASTPGWGLAGGTYEQYF
>TRBD1|14|-|TRBJ1-1|TRBV7-3
TGTGCCAGCAGCGAGGACAGGGATCACACTGAAGCTTTCTTT
CASSEDRDHTEAFF
>-|15|once|TRBJ2-1|TRBV7-3
TGTGCCAGCAGCTTATCGTCAGGAGGGTTTAATGAGCAGTTCTTC
CASSLSSGGFNEQFF
>TRBD1|15|-|TRBJ2-7|TRBV5-1
TGCGCCAGCGGGATGGGACAGGTCAGAACCTACGAGCAGTACTTC
CASGMGQVRTYEQYF
>-|14|-|TRBJ1-1|TRBV7-3
TGTGCCAGCAGCTTAGGGGACTTGAACACTGAAGCTTTCTTT
CASSLGDLNTEAFF
>-|15|once|TRBJ1-2|TRBV5-4
TGTGCCAGCAGCTTGGGAGGGAATCATAACTATGGCTACACCTTC
CASSLGGNHNYGYTF
>TRBD2|14|few|TRBJ2-3|TRBV7-3
TGTGCCAGCAGCTTACTAGCGGGTGTCGATACGCAGTATTTT
CASSLLAGVDTQYF
>TRBD2|15|-|TRBJ2-1|TRBV5-1
TGCGCCAGCAGCTTGGGGACTAGCGGAAACAATGAGCAGTTCTTC
CASSLGTSGNNEQFF
>TRBD1|15|-|TRBJ1-5|TRBV18
TGTGCCAGCTCACCCCAGACAGGGCAGAATCAGCCCCAGCATTTT
CASSPQTGQNQPQHF
>-|14|-|TRBJ2-3|TRBV4-2
TGTGCCAGCAGCCAAGGTCTAGTCACAGATACGCAGTATTTT
CASSQGLVTDTQYF
>-|12|-|TRBJ1-3|TRBV12-3/TRBV12-4
TGTGCCAGCAGTTTCTCCGGAAACACCATATATTTT
CASSFSGNTIYF
>-|17|-|TRBJ2-6|TRBV5-1
TGCGCCAGCGACCTAGGACAGACCTTCTCTGGGGCCAACGTCCTGACTTTC
CASDLGQTFSGANVLTF
>TRBD1|15|-|TRBJ2-7|TRBV5-1
TGCGCCAGCAGCTTGGGGACAGGGAAAAGCGGCGAGCAGTACTTC
CASSLGTGKSGEQYF
>-|17|-|TRBJ2-6|TRBV9
TGTGCCAGCAGCGTAGTTCCAGGGGGGTTTACTGGCAACGTCCTGACTTTC
CASSVVPGGFTGNVLTF
>TRBD1|14|-|TRBJ2-7|TRBV11-2
TGTGCCAGCAGCTTATCCCGACAGGGCTACGAGCAGTACTTC
CASSLSRQGYEQYF
>TRBD1|15|-|TRBJ2-7|TRBV3-1/TRBV3-2
TGTGCCAGCAGCCTTCCTGGGACAGGTCACTACGAGCAGTACTTC
CASSLPGTGHYEQYF
>-|15|-|TRBJ1-5|TRBV5-1
TGCGCCACCCGACCGGGTCCCCAGAAAGATCAGCCCCAGCATTTT
CATRPGPQKDQPQHF
>TRBD1|16|-|TRBJ1-5|TRBV27
TGTGCCAGCCGAAGGGATTCGACAGGGTTCAATCAGCCCCAGCATTTT
CASRRDSTGFNQPQHF
>-|12|-|TRBJ2-5|TRBV6-5
TGTGCCAGCAGGGGCGGAGGAGAGACCCAGTACTTC
CASRGGGETQYF
>-|11|-|TRBJ2-1|TRBV19
TGTGCCAGTACCCTGAGGAATGAGCAGTTCTTC
CASTLRNEQFF
>-|14|-|TRBJ1-3|TRBV13
TGTGCCAGCAGCCTGGGGACATTGGGAAACACCATATATTTT
CASSLGTLGNTIYF
>TRBD1|17|many|TRBJ1-3|TRBV3-1/TRBV3-2
TGTGCCAGCAGCCAAGTCCGAACAGGGGCCCAGGCAGACACCATATATTTT
CASSQVRTGAQADTIYF
>TRBD2|16|once|TRBJ2-3|TRBV9
TGTGCCAGCAGCCCCGGACTAGCGGGAGTAGGTCATACGCAGTATTTT
CASSPGLAGVGHTQYF
>TRBD2|13|-|TRBJ2-7|TRBV6-5
TGTGCCAGCAGGACTAGCGGGAGCTACGAGCAGTACTTC
CASRTSGSYEQYF